The next 15 T cell receptor beta chains were all read from a single sample in a study of T cell responses to AZD1222 COVID-19 vaccine. Sequenced by immunoSEQ multiplex PCR; TCRdb stores in-frame clones only, minus some. Counted here are approximately 110,000 clones, 85% occurring once; the ten biggest clones make up less than 5.5%. Material: peripheral blood, obtained 28 days after the second AZD1222 dose. The receptors were gathered from an adult who received the AZD1222 COVID-19 vaccine.

V gene TRBV5-4 combines with J gene TRBJ2-7, with 7 bases lining up with TRBD1. With V trimmed by 4 bases and J by 3 bases, 10 bases remained unmatched. Germline assignment: CDR1 SGHNT and CDR2 YYREEE (reference sequence). The CDR3 covers 15 residues. This chain's CDR3 is CASSAPGQLSYEQYF. The CDR3, as DNA: TGTGCCAGCAGCGCGCCGGGACAGTTAAGCTACGAGCAGTACTTC.

This clone has only a few counts. The rearrangement links TRBV3-1 (or the pseudogene TRBV3-2) to TRBJ1-2; 7 bases match TRBD1. The V gene's germline CDR1 is LGHDT and CDR2 YNNKEL (reference sequence). V gave up 4 bases and J gave up 8 bases; unmatched junction bases: 10. There are 14 residues in the CDR3. The CDR3 loop is CASSPIGGAGGYTF. The DNA of the CDR3 is TGTGCCAGCAGCCCGATAGGGGGCGCGGGCGGCTACACCTTC.

The chain has TRBV4-3 and TRBJ2-7; D may match TRBD1 or TRBD2 (5 bases each). The CDR3 has 15 amino acids. Trimming stripped 3 bases from V and 5 bases from J, with 17 bases between. Per the germline V gene, CDR1 is LGHNA and CDR2 is YSLEER. This CDR3 reads CASSHIPAGANEQYF. CDR3 DNA: TGCGCCAGCAGCCATATCCCCGCCGGGGCTAACGAGCAGTACTTC.

In this sample, this clone turned up once. The V gene is TRBV6-5, the J gene TRBJ1-2; the D is unclear. Trimming pared 6 bases from V and 2 bases from J, leaving 16 bases between. The CDR3 length is 15 residues. CDR1 and CDR2 (germline): MNHEY, SVGAGI. The CDR3 here is CASSERRQTNYGYTF. The CDR3 DNA reads as TGTGCCAGCAGCGAGAGGCGTCAAACCAACTATGGCTACACCTTC.

V usage is TRBV5-4 and J usage is TRBJ2-7; a possible D gene is TRBD2 (6 bases). The CDR3 runs to 16 residues. Looked up from germline, CDR1 is SGHNT and CDR2 is YYREEE (reference sequence). The V end was cut by 4 bases, the J end by 5 bases, with 22 bases between. CDR3: CASSKKLMASADEQYF. CDR3 in DNA: TGTGCCAGCAGCAAAAAGCTTATGGCTAGCGCGGACGAGCAGTACTTC.

This chain links TRBV30 with TRBJ1-3; no clear D gene. The V gene's germline CDR1 is GTSNPN and CDR2 SVGIG (reference sequence). The CDR3 covers 11 residues. Trimming left V 1 base short and J 3 bases short, with 1 base between. The CDR3 loop reads CAWSDGNTIYF. The CDR3 DNA reads as TGTGCCTGGAGTGATGGAAACACCATATATTTT.

CDR3 in DNA: TGTGCCAGCAGTCTAATGGGGGGAGACATGAACACTGAAGCTTTCTTT. Amino acids: CASSLMGGDMNTEAFF. This chain uses TRBV28 with TRBJ1-1; D is perhaps TRBD1 (5 bases). The CDR3 has 16 residues. Germline V lookup: CDR1 MDHEN, CDR2 SYDVKM. V was shortened by 5 bases and J by 0 bases, with 16 bases between the two germline ends.

This clone was observed a single time. At one end, the junction sequence differs from germline, possibly due to a read error. The rearrangement uses TRBV5-1 and TRBJ2-1; D remains ambiguous. Per the germline V gene, CDR1 is SGHRS and CDR2 is YFSETQ. The CDR3 contains 12 residues. CDR3 DNA: TGCACCAGCCGACCAAAAGACAATGAGCAGTTCTTC. This gives the protein CTSRPKDNEQFF. Full variable domain (remainder filled in from reference TRBV5-1 and TRBJ2-1): KAGVTQTPRYLIKTRGQQVTLSCSPISGHRSVSWYQQTPGQGLQFLFEYFSETQRNKGNFPGRFSGRQFSNSRSEMNVSTLELGDSALYLCTSRPKDNEQFFGPGTRLTVL.

The chain has TRBV21-1 and TRBJ1-2. TRBV21-1 is marked as a pseudogene. The CDR3 loop spans 13 amino acids. CDR3 residues: CASGRGPNYGYTF. The DNA of the CDR3 is TGTGCCAGCGGGAGGGGCCCCAACTATGGCTACACCTTC.

The genes are TRBV7-2 and TRBJ1-4; D gene unclear. In germline, CDR1 is SGHTA, CDR2 FQGNSA. V dropped 1 base and J dropped 3 bases, with 6 bases sitting between them. The CDR3 is 14 residues long. The CDR3 DNA is TGTGCCAGCAGCTTAGGTGGAGCTAATGAAAAACTGTTTTTT. It translates to CASSLGGANEKLFF.

The chain carries TRBV2 and TRBJ2-2; TRBD1 matches 8 bases. In germline, CDR1 is SNHLY, CDR2 FYNNEI. The CDR3 sequence is 14 residues long. V was clipped by 3 bases and J by 8 bases; unmatched bases: 5. The CDR3 DNA reads TGTGCCAGCAGTGACGGACAGGGTCGAGGGGAGCTGTTTTTT. As protein: CASSDGQGRGELFF.

Note on this clone: A read error may produce the germline difference seen at one junction end. The V gene is TRBV11-2, the J gene TRBJ1-2, with 7 bases that match TRBD1. The germline gives CDR1 SGHAT, CDR2 FQNNGV. This CDR3 spans 13 amino acids. This CDR3 reads CASSLALRQGEYF. CDR3 nucleotides: TGTGCCAGCAGCTTAGCCCTCCGACAGGGAGAATACTTC.

This clone was detected only a few times. The gene calls are TRBV7-2 and TRBJ1-1; D not certain. The CDR3 length is 15 residues. Trimming stripped 1 base from V and 1 base from J, with 10 bases between. Germline V gene data show CDR1 as SGHTA and CDR2 as FQGNSA. CDR3 protein: CASSLVGNTNTEAFF. The CDR3 coding sequence is TGTGCCAGCAGCTTAGTTGGGAATACGAACACTGAAGCTTTCTTT.

This rearrangement joins TRBV25-1 to TRBJ1-5; D is perhaps TRBD1 (5 bases). The CDR3 totals 14 residues. Germline V gene data show CDR1 as MGHDK and CDR2 as SYGVNS. The V and J ends lost 6 bases and 7 bases respectively, with 16 bases between them. The CDR3 spells CASSNGRAAQPQHF. DNA of the CDR3: TGTGCCAGCAGCAATGGCAGGGCTGCCCAGCCCCAGCATTTT.

The V call is TRBV3-1 (or the pseudogene TRBV3-2), the J call TRBJ2-5, with 10 nucleotides matching TRBD1. From germline, CDR1 is LGHDT and CDR2 YNNKEL (reference sequence). The CDR3 has 18 amino acids. J was trimmed by 5 bases and V by 2 bases; bases with no gene match: 14. Here the CDR3 reads CASSQLSTGGEPGETQYF. Here the CDR3 DNA reads TGTGCCAGCAGCCAACTATCGACAGGGGGCGAGCCGGGTGAGACCCAGTACTTC.